Listed below are T cell receptor beta chains from one sample, sequenced in a study of shared clonotypes between healthy human individuals. Profiling relied on immunoSEQ multiplex PCR, and the TCRdb table lists in-frame clones only, not all of them. Of approximately 100,000 clones listed, 65% to 75% are singletons. The sequencing input was memory CD8+ T cells sorted from blood. Receptors originate from a woman in her twenties or thirties in good health. Each CDR3 is given with its conserved first and last residue. A D gene is named only where the DNA matches it firmly. The size entry is marked missing in some rows and otherwise reads once, few, many or a size class.

>TRBJ1-1|NA|NA|TRBV5-6
CASRGSSAFMNTEAFF
TGTGCCAGCAGGGGGTCTTCGGCATTCATGAACACTGAAGCTTTCTTT
>TRBJ1-2|NA|NA|TRBV6-5
CASSYDFDAYGYTF
TGTGCCAGCAGTTACGACTTCGATGCCTATGGCTACACCTTC
>TRBJ2-7|once|NA|TRBV7-9
CASSLTQAGEQYF
TGTGCCAGCAGCTTAACCCAAGCGGGCGAGCAGTACTTC
>TRBJ2-1|NA|TRBD2|TRBV9
CASSVRASGNNEQFF
TGTGCCAGCAGTGTTAGGGCTAGCGGGAACAATGAGCAGTTCTTC
>TRBJ2-3|NA|NA|TRBV28
CASSPLDRSSTDTQYF
TGTGCCAGCAGTCCCCTAGACAGATCTAGCACAGATACGCAGTATTTT
>TRBJ2-7|few|TRBD1|TRBV10-1
CASSPGQSSYEQYF
TGCGCCAGCAGCCCGGGACAGAGCTCCTACGAGCAGTACTTC
>TRBJ2-2|many|NA|TRBV9
CASSFGGTGELFF
TGTGCCAGCAGCTTCGGGGGAACCGGGGAGCTGTTTTTT
>TRBJ2-3|NA|NA|TRBV28
CASSNFRADTQYF
TGTGCCAGCAGTAACTTCAGGGCTGATACGCAGTATTTT
>TRBJ2-2|NA|TRBD2|TRBV4-2
CASSQDTSGYANTGELFF
TGTGCCAGCAGCCAAGATACTAGCGGGTACGCGAACACCGGGGAGCTGTTTTTT
>TRBJ2-1|NA|NA|TRBV5-6
CASSPPHGMGNEQFF
TGTGCCAGCAGCCCCCCTCACGGGATGGGAAATGAGCAGTTCTTC
>TRBJ2-5|NA|TRBD2|TRBV25-1
CASSKRSAGLAGGETQYF
TGTGCCAGCAGTAAGAGGTCTGCGGGACTAGCGGGAGGAGAGACCCAGTACTTC
>TRBJ2-7|NA|TRBD2|TRBV7-9
CASSDLTSGSDYHEQYF
TGTGCCAGCAGCGACCTTACTAGCGGGAGTGATTACCACGAGCAGTACTTC
>TRBJ1-4|few|NA|TRBV25-1
CASSEPRTEPNEKLFF
TGTGCCAGCAGTGAACCCCGGACAGAGCCTAATGAAAAACTGTTTTTT
>TRBJ1-2|few|NA|TRBV4-1
CASSQRVLIHGYTF
TGCGCCAGCAGCCAACGCGTCCTAATCCATGGCTACACCTTC
>TRBJ2-7|NA|NA|TRBV18
CASSPFDSSYEQYF
TGTGCCAGCTCACCGTTCGATAGCTCCTACGAGCAGTACTTC
>TRBJ2-5|few|TRBD2|TRBV28
CASSLTSGGQETQYF
TGTGCCAGCAGTTTAACTAGCGGGGGGCAAGAGACCCAGTACTTC
>TRBJ1-1|NA|NA|TRBV27
CASSLLGGIYTEAFF
TGTGCCAGCAGTTTGTTGGGCGGCATATACACTGAAGCTTTCTTT
>TRBJ1-5|once|TRBD1|TRBV7-2
CASSPKWTGGWVQPQHF
TGTGCCAGCAGCCCGAAATGGACAGGGGGCTGGGTTCAGCCCCAGCATTTT
>TRBJ2-3|NA|TRBD2|TRBV6-1
CASLKLAGGTDTQYF
TGTGCCAGCCTCAAACTAGCGGGAGGGACAGATACGCAGTATTTT
>TRBJ2-1|NA|NA|TRBV27
CASSPIPSTLYNEQFF
TGTGCCAGCAGCCCGATCCCCTCAACCTTATACAATGAGCAGTTCTTC
>TRBJ2-1|NA|NA|TRBV14
CASSQDRRGPGFYNEQFF
TGTGCCAGCAGCCAAGATAGGAGAGGGCCGGGGTTCTACAATGAGCAGTTCTTC
>TRBJ2-1|NA|NA|TRBV5-1
CASRQSNEQFF
TGCGCCAGCAGACAGAGCAATGAGCAGTTCTTC
>TRBJ2-3|many|NA|TRBV7-6
CASSPHPSGESTDTQYF
TGTGCCAGCAGCCCCCACCCCTCGGGGGAGAGCACAGATACGCAGTATTTT
>TRBJ1-1|NA|NA|TRBV27
CASRPHRANTEAFF
TGTGCCAGCAGGCCTCACAGGGCGAACACTGAAGCTTTCTTT
>TRBJ1-1|many|NA|TRBV19
CASSIWAGDTEAFF
TGTGCCAGTAGTATTTGGGCCGGGGACACTGAAGCTTTCTTT
>TRBJ2-3|NA|NA|TRBV7-9
CASSLDLSDTQYF
TGTGCCAGCAGCTTAGATTTATCAGATACGCAGTATTTT
>TRBJ2-1|few|TRBD2|TRBV2
CASKLAGGPNEQFF
TGTGCCAGCAAACTAGCGGGAGGGCCCAATGAGCAGTTCTTC
>TRBJ2-1|NA|NA|TRBV2
CASSEAIGMWTSEQFF
TGTGCCAGCAGTGAAGCGATTGGTATGTGGACATCGGAGCAGTTCTTC
>TRBJ2-1|NA|TRBD2|TRBV11-2
CASLPLLAGGEQFF
TGTGCCAGTCTCCCCCTCTTAGCGGGAGGTGAGCAGTTCTTC
>TRBJ2-7|NA|NA|TRBV4-1
CASSLTATGISYEQYF
TGCGCCAGCAGCCTAACGGCGACAGGAATATCCTACGAGCAGTACTTC
>TRBJ2-7|once|NA|TRBV6-1
CASSPLGSSYEQYF
TGTGCCAGCAGTCCTCTAGGGAGCTCCTACGAGCAGTACTTC
>TRBJ2-7|few|NA|TRBV28
CASSTGLPYEQYF
TGTGCCAGTTCCACAGGGCTCCCCTACGAGCAGTACTTC
>TRBJ2-6|NA|NA|TRBV15
CATSRDRMAFSGANVLTF
TGTGCCACCAGCAGAGATCGGATGGCCTTCTCTGGGGCCAACGTCCTGACTTTC
>TRBJ2-2|NA|NA|TRBV4-1
CASSRYTGELFF
TGCGCCAGCAGCCGATACACCGGGGAGCTGTTTTTT
>TRBJ2-2|many|NA|TRBV10-3
CAISESETPNTGELFF
TGTGCCATCAGTGAGTCAGAGACGCCGAACACCGGGGAGCTGTTTTTT
>TRBJ2-7|NA|TRBD2|TRBV7-9
CASSWGLAGYEQYF
TGTGCCAGCAGCTGGGGACTAGCGGGCTACGAGCAGTACTTC
>TRBJ1-1|NA|NA|TRBV29-1
CSAKGGAETRNTEAFF
TGCAGCGCCAAAGGGGGGGCCGAAACACGAAACACTGAAGCTTTCTTT
>TRBJ2-1|many|NA|TRBV7-8
CASSLSPSIYNEQFF
TGTGCCAGCAGCTTAAGTCCTAGCATCTACAATGAGCAGTTCTTC
>TRBJ1-1|few|NA|TRBV5-1
CASSLAQGYTEAFF
TGCGCCAGCAGCTTGGCTCAGGGATATACTGAAGCTTTCTTT
>TRBJ2-7|NA|TRBD2|TRBV2
CASSEAASGRNEQYF
TGTGCCAGCAGTGAAGCGGCTAGCGGGAGAAACGAGCAGTACTTC
>TRBJ1-2|many|NA|TRBV11-2
CASSYGGGGLYGYTF
TGTGCCAGCAGCTATGGGGGTGGGGGCCTCTATGGCTACACCTTC